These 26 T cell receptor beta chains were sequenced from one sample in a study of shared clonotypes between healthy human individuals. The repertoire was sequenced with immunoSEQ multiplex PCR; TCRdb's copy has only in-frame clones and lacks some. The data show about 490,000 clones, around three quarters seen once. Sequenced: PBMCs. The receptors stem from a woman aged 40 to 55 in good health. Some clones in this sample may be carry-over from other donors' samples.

The CDR3 DNA sequence: TGTGCCAGCAGCTTCATCACAGATACGCAGTATTTT. As protein: CASSFITDTQYF. The chain uses TRBV7-9 and TRBJ2-3; D remains ambiguous. Trimming removed 3 bases at V and 2 bases at J, with 3 bases between. Germline lookup yields CDR1 SEHNR and CDR2 FQNEAQ (reference sequence). The CDR3 runs to 12 residues.

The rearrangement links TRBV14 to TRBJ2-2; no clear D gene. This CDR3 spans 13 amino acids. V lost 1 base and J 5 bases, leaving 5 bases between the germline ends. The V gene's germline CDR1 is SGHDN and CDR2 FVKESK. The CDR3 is CASSQGQTGELFF. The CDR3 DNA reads TGTGCCAGCAGCCAAGGCCAGACCGGGGAGCTGTTTTTT.

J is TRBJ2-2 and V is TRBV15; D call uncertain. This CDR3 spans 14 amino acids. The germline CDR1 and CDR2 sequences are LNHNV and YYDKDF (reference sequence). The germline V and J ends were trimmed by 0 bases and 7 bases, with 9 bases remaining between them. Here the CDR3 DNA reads TGTGCCACCAGCAGAGATGTGGGGATCGGGGAGCTGTTTTTT. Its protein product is CATSRDVGIGELFF.

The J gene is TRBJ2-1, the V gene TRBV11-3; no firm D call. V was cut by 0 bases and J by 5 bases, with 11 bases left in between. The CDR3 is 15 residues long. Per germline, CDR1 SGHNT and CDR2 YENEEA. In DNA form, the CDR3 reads TGTGCCAGCAGCTTAGATTTCGACATCCACAATGAGCAGTTCTTC. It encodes CASSLDFDIHNEQFF.

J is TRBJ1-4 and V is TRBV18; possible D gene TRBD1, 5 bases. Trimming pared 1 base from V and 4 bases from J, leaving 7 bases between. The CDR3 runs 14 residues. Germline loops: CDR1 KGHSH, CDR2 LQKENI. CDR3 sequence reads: CASSPRQGNEKLFF. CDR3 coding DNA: TGTGCCAGCTCACCACGCCAGGGTAATGAAAAACTGTTTTTT.

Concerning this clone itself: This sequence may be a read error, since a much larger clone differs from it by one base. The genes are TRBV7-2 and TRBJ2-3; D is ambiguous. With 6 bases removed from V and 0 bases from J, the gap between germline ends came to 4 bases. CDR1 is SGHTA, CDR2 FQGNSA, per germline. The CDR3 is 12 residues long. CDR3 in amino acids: CASRPSTDTQYF. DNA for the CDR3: TGTGCCAGCAGACCTAGCACAGATACGCAGTATTTT.

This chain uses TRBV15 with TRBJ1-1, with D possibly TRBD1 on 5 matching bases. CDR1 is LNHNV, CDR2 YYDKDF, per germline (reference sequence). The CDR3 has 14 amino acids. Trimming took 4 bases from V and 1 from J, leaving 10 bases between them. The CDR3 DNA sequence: TGTGCCACCAGCAAAGGGACCGAGAACACTGAAGCTTTCTTT. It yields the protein CATSKGTENTEAFF.

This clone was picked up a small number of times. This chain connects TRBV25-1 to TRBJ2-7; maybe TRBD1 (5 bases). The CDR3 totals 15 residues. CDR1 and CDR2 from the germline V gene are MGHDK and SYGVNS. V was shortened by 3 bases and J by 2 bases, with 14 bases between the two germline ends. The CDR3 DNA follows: TGTGCCAGCAGTGACTCAGGGATTCCTCCCTACGAGCAGTACTTC. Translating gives CASSDSGIPPYEQYF.

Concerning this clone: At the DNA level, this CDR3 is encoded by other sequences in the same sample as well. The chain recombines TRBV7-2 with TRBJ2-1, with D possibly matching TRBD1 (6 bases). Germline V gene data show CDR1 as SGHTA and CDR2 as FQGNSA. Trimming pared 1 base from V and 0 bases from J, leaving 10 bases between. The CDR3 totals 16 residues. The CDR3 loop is CASSLVGASSYNEQFF. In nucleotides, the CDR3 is TGTGCCAGCAGCTTAGTGGGGGCGAGCTCCTACAATGAGCAGTTCTTC.

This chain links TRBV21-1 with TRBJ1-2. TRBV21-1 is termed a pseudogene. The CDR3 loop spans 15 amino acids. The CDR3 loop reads CASSNPRGERYGYTF. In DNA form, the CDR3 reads TGTGCCAGCAGCAACCCCCGGGGGGAGCGCTATGGCTACACCTTC.

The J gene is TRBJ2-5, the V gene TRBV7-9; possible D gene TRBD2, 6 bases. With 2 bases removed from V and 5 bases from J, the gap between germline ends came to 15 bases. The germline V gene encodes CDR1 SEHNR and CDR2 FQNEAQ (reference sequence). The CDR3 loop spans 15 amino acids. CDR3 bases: TGTGCCAGCAGCTTATTTTTAGCGGAGTGGGAGACCCAGTACTTC. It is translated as CASSLFLAEWETQYF.

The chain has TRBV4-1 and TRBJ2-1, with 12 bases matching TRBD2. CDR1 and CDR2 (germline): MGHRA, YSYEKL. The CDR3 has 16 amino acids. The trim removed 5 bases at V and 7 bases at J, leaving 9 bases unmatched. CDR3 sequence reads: CASSRTGTSGWNEQFF. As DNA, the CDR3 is TGCGCCAGCAGCAGGACCGGGACTAGCGGGTGGAATGAGCAGTTCTTC.

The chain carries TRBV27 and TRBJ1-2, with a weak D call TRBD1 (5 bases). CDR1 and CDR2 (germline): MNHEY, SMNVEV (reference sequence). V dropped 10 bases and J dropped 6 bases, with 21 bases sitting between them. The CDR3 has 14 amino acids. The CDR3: CATGGREYSNGYTF. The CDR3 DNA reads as TGTGCCACCGGCGGCAGGGAGTATAGCAATGGCTACACCTTC.

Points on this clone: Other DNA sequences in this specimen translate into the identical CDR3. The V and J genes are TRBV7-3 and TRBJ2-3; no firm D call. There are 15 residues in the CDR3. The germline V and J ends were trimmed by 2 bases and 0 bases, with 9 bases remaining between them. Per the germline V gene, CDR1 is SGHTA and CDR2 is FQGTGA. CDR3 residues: CASSLGLPSTDTQYF. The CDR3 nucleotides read TGTGCCAGCAGCTTAGGCTTACCCAGCACAGATACGCAGTATTTT.

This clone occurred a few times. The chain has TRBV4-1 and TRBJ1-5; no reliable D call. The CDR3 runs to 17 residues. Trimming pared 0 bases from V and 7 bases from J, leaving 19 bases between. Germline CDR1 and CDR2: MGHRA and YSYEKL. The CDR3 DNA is TGCGCCAGCAGCCAAGATCTTCGGACTGTGGGAAGCCAGCCCCAGCATTTT. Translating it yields CASSQDLRTVGSQPQHF.

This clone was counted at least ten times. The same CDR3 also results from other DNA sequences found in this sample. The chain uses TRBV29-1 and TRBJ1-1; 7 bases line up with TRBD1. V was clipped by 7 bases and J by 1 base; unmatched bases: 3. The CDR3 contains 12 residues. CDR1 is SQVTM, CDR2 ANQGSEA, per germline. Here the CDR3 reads CSGGQQNTEAFF. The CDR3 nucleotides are TGCAGCGGGGGACAGCAGAACACTGAAGCTTTCTTT.

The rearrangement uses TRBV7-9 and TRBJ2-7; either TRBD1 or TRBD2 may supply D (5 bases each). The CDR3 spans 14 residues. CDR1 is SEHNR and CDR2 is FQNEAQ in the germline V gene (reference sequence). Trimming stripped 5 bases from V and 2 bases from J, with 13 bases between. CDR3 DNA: TGTGCCAGCAGCGCCGGGACGGTTCCCTACGAGCAGTACTTC. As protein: CASSAGTVPYEQYF.

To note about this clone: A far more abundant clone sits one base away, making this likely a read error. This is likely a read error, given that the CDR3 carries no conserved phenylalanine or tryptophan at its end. The DNA of the CDR3 is TGTGCCAGCAGCGTAGACAGAGACGAGCAGTACATC. Its translation: CASSVDRDEQYI. This chain links TRBV11-2 with TRBJ2-7; possibly TRBD1 for D (5 bases). Germline V gene data show CDR1 as SGHAT and CDR2 as FQNNGV. The CDR3 sequence is 12 residues long.

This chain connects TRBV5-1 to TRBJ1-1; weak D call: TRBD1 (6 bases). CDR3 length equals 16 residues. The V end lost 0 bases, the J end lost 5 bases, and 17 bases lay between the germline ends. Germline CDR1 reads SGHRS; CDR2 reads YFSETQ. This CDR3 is CASSLGPGAAGTEAFF. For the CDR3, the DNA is TGCGCCAGCAGCTTGGGTCCGGGGGCTGCAGGTACTGAAGCTTTCTTT.

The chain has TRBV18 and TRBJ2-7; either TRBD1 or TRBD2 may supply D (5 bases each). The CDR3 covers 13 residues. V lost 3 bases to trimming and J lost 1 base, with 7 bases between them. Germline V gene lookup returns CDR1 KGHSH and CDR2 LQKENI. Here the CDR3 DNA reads TGTGCCAGCTCACCGGGGGTTTCCTACGAGCAGTACTTC. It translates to CASSPGVSYEQYF.

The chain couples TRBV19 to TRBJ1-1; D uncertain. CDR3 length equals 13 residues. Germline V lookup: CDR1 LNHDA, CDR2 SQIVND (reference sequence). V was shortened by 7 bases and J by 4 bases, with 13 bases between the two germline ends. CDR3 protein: CASTPRGGTEAFF. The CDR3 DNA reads TGTGCCAGTACCCCGCGGGGTGGCACTGAAGCTTTCTTT.

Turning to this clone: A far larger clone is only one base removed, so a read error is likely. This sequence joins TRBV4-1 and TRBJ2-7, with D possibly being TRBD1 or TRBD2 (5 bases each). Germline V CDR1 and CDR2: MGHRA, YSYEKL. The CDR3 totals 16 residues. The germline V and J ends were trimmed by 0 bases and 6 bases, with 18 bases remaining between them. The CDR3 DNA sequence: TGCGCCAGCAGCCAAGACTCAAGGATGCAGAGGGGCGAGCAGTACTTC. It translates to CASSQDSRMQRGEQYF.

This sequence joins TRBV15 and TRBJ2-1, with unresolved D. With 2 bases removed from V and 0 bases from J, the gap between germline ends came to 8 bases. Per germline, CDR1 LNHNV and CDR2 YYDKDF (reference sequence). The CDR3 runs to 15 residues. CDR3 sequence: CATSRLASSYNEQFF. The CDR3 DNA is TGTGCCACCAGCAGACTGGCGAGCTCCTACAATGAGCAGTTCTTC.

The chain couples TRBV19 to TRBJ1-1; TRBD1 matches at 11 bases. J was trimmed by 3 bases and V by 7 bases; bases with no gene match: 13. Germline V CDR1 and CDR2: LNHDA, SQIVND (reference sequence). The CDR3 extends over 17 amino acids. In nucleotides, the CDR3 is TGTGCCAGTACCAAAAATCCCCGGGACAGGGGGTACACTGAAGCTTTCTTT. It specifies CASTKNPRDRGYTEAFF.

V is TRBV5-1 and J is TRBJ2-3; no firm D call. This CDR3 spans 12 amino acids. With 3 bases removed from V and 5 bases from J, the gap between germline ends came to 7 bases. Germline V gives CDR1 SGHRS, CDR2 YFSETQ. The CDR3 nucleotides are TGCGCCAGCAGCTCTGACAAAGATACGCAGTATTTT. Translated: CASSSDKDTQYF.

CDR3 nucleotides: TGTGCCAGCAAGTTGGGGGCAGCCTCTGAAAAACTGTTTTTT. Translating it yields CASKLGAASEKLFF. The chain joins TRBV27 to TRBJ1-4; D possibly corresponds to TRBD1 (6 bases). CDR1 is MNHEY, CDR2 SMNVEV, per germline (reference sequence). This CDR3 comprises 14 residues. The V end lost 7 bases, the J end lost 7 bases, and 16 bases lay between the germline ends.